The 22 T cell receptor beta chains below were found in one sample sequenced in a study of post-analysis software for immune sequencing data. These TCRs' antigens remain unknown. Study-wide points: The study found TRBV5-6, TRBV5-1 and TRBV20-1 among a few TRBV segments more frequent in patients than controls.

TCR beta cDNA libraries had unique molecular identifiers. TCRdb re-derived calls from the PCR reads in MiXCR, one entry per CDR3 protein. The table has roughly 800,000 distinct CDR3 sequences, 25% to 30% seen once. Sequencing input: blood. The receptor source for this set is a girl aged 5-17 years with multiple sclerosis.

This clonotype was counted only a few times. The V gene is TRBV12-3 or TRBV12-4, the J gene TRBJ1-5; D is possibly TRBD1 (5 bases). V shed 6 bases and J shed 6 bases, with 12 bases lying between them. CDR3 size: 13 residues. The CDR3 is CASRSERGQPQHF. CDR3 in DNA: TGTGCCAGCAGGAGTGAGAGGGGTCAGCCCCAGCATTTT.

The chain couples TRBV7-2 to TRBJ2-7, with D hard to call. Germline assignment: CDR1 SGHTA and CDR2 FQGNSA. CDR3 size: 14 residues. The V end lost 1 base, the J end lost 6 bases, and 13 bases lay between the germline ends. This chain's CDR3 is CTSSLGGGLVEQYF. The CDR3 nucleotides are TGTACCAGCAGCTTAGGTGGCGGTCTCGTCGAGCAGTACTTC.

This clonotype was recorded a few times. This chain connects TRBV20-1 to TRBJ1-6; TRBD1 matches at 7 bases. This CDR3 comprises 13 residues. Germline-derived CDR1 and CDR2 are DFQATT and SNEGSKA (reference sequence). Trimming at V came to 3 bases and at J to 9 bases, leaving 5 bases not matched to a gene. CDR3 region: CSARTGSGSPLHF. CDR3 bases: TGCAGTGCTAGGACAGGGAGTGGTTCACCCCTCCACTTT.

This clonotype was found a few times. The J gene is TRBJ1-1, the V gene TRBV4-2; D unclear. Per germline, CDR1 LGHNA and CDR2 YNFKEQ. The CDR3 loop spans 14 amino acids. V was shortened by 1 base and J by 0 bases, with 6 bases between the two germline ends. CDR3 region: CASSQGLVNTEAFF. CDR3 DNA sequence: TGTGCCAGCAGCCAAGGCCTAGTGAACACTGAAGCTTTCTTT.

This clonotype was observed a handful of times. The chain carries TRBV3-1 and TRBJ2-4; 10 nucleotides match TRBD1. CDR3 length: 16 residues. Unmatched junction bases numbered 3, after V lost 0 bases and J lost 4 bases. Per the germline V gene, CDR1 is LGHDT and CDR2 is YNNKEL (reference sequence). CDR3 in amino acids: CASSQDLGQGKNIQYF. Here the CDR3 DNA reads TGTGCCAGCAGCCAAGACTTGGGACAGGGGAAAAACATTCAGTACTTC.

V usage is TRBV28 and J usage is TRBJ2-3, with 10 bases identical to TRBD2. Per the germline V gene, CDR1 is MDHEN and CDR2 is SYDVKM. With V trimmed by 8 bases and J by 11 bases, 10 bases remained unmatched. This CDR3 contains 13 residues. In DNA form, the CDR3 reads TGTGCCAGCGGGGGACTAGCGTCGGGGGGGCAGTATTTT. As protein: CASGGLASGGQYF.

The table lists this clonotype with many counts. The V gene is TRBV5-1, the J gene TRBJ2-1; no reliable D call. V lost 0 bases, J lost 8 bases, and 12 bases lay in between. The CDR3 has 14 amino acids. The germline gives CDR1 SGHRS, CDR2 YFSETQ. CDR3 sequence: CASSLATLTDEQFF. CDR3 DNA: TGCGCCAGCAGCTTGGCTACTCTGACGGATGAGCAGTTCTTC. The full variable domain, its missing parts supplied by reference TRBV5-1 and TRBJ2-1, is KAGVTQTPRYLIKTRGQQVTLSCSPISGHRSVSWYQQTPGQGLQFLFEYFSETQRNKGNFPGRFSGRQFSNSRSEMNVSTLELGDSALYLCASSLATLTDEQFFGPGTRLTVL.

In regard to this clonotype: The junction shows a germline mismatch at one end, possibly a read error. V usage is TRBV29-1 and J usage is TRBJ2-1, with D possibly being TRBD1 (6 bases). Germline loops: CDR1 SQVTM, CDR2 ANQGSEA. CDR3 length: 13 residues. The CDR3 region is CGVARTADNEQFF. The CDR3 region has the DNA TGCGGCGTTGCCCGGACAGCAGACAATGAGCAGTTCTTC.

Many counts were recorded for this clonotype. The rearrangement joins TRBV24-1 to TRBJ2-5, with D perhaps TRBD2 (6 bases). The CDR3 has 14 residues. V shed 4 bases and J shed 11 bases, with 19 bases lying between them. From germline, CDR1 is KGHDR and CDR2 SFDVKD. The CDR3 protein is CATSDAGNLYKQYF. CDR3 coding DNA: TGTGCCACCAGTGACGCGGGGAATCTCTACAAGCAGTACTTC.

The chain couples TRBV20-1 to TRBJ2-1, with D hard to call. The V end lost 5 bases, the J end lost 6 bases, and 23 bases lay between the germline ends. The germline gives CDR1 DFQATT, CDR2 SNEGSKA (reference sequence). The CDR3 runs to 16 residues. The CDR3 nucleotides read TGCAGTGCTGCATCCGGAACCTCGATAGACTGCAATGAGCAGTTCTTC. This sequence encodes CSAASGTSIDCNEQFF.

This clonotype was detected a few times. The chain has TRBV20-1 and TRBJ1-4; 7 bases match TRBD1. Germline values: CDR1 DFQATT, CDR2 SNEGSKA (reference sequence). V shed 5 bases, J shed 7 bases, and the junction held 10 bases outside the gene matches. The CDR3 covers 14 residues. The CDR3 sequence: CSAADRAGGEKLFF. CDR3 nucleotide sequence: TGCAGTGCTGCAGACAGGGCGGGAGGTGAAAAACTGTTTTTT.

CDR3 sequence (DNA): TGCAGTGCTAGGTGGACAGGGTACAATTCACCCCTCCACTTT. It yields the protein CSARWTGYNSPLHF. The chain has TRBV20-1 and TRBJ1-6; 8 positions match TRBD1. Germline V gives CDR1 DFQATT, CDR2 SNEGSKA (reference sequence). The CDR3 consists of 14 residues. V dropped 3 bases and J dropped 7; count of bases not matched to a gene: 5.

There are a few counts of this clonotype. The chain recombines TRBV20-1 with TRBJ2-3, with no clear D. The CDR3 extends over 16 amino acids. V was pared by 3 bases and J by 0 bases, with 16 bases between. CDR1 is DFQATT, CDR2 SNEGSKA, per germline (reference sequence). DNA for the CDR3: TGCAGTGCTAGGGATCCTGGTGCGGCTAGCACAGATACGCAGTATTTT. This codes for CSARDPGAASTDTQYF.

Only a few counts were recorded for this clonotype. The chain uses TRBV2 and TRBJ2-6; D unresolved. The ends were cut back, 10 bases at V and 7 bases at J, with 8 bases in the middle. CDR1 SNHLY and CDR2 FYNNEI come from the germline V gene. The CDR3 loop spans 11 amino acids. CDR3 sequence: CAKARANVLTF. The CDR3 DNA sequence: TGTGCCAAAGCAAGAGCCAACGTCCTGACTTTC.

The CDR3 coding sequence is TGTGCCAGCAGGCGCCCAGACAGGGCCAAACACTACGAGCAGTACTTC. Translation gives CASRRPDRAKHYEQYF. V is TRBV27 and J is TRBJ2-7; 7 bases match TRBD1. CDR3 length: 16 amino acids. The junction had 14 bases not matched to a gene; V was cut back by 6 bases and J by 3 bases. Germline assignment: CDR1 MNHEY and CDR2 SMNVEV (reference sequence).

This clonotype occurred a few times. This chain links TRBV7-2 with TRBJ2-5, with TRBD2 matching over 14 bases. The J call may be wrong; the DNA end is better matched by TRBJ2-7. The CDR3 spans 16 residues. The germline V gene encodes CDR1 SGHTA and CDR2 FQGNSA. CDR3 amino acids: CASSAPGLAGAVEQYF. CDR3 nucleotides: TGTGCCAGCAGCGCCCCGGGACTAGCGGGAGCTGTCGAGCAGTACTTC.

In regard to this clonotype: The conserved phenylalanine or tryptophan normally closing the CDR3 is absent here, so this likely arose from a read error. This rearrangement joins TRBV7-2 to TRBJ2-4; unclear D gene. The CDR3 covers 14 residues. The V gene's germline CDR1 is SGHTA and CDR2 FQGNSA. V shed 2 bases and J shed 1 base, with 6 bases lying between them. CDR3: CASSLPEAKNIQYS. The DNA for the CDR3 is TGTGCCAGCAGCTTACCGGAGGCCAAAAACATTCAGTACTCC.

The chain has TRBV29-1 and TRBJ1-4; a possible D gene is TRBD1 (6 bases). Trimming removed 0 bases at V and 10 bases at J, with 15 bases between. Germline loops: CDR1 SQVTM, CDR2 ANQGSEA. The CDR3 sequence is 14 residues long. The CDR3 loop reads CSVEDTEGVGKLFF. The CDR3 nucleotides are TGCAGCGTTGAAGATACGGAGGGGGTTGGAAAACTGTTTTTT.

With regard to this clonotype: The junction departs from the called germline gene at one end, perhaps through a read error. The genes are TRBV20-1 and TRBJ2-6, with a possible D match to TRBD1 (5 bases). In germline, CDR1 is DFQATT, CDR2 SNEGSKA (reference sequence). This CDR3 region has 16 residues. This CDR3 reads CSAPRSPASGANVRTF. CDR3 sequence (DNA): TGCAGTGCTCCCAGGTCACCGGCCTCTGGGGCCAACGTCCGGACTTTC.

This clonotype showed up just a few times. V gene TRBV12-3 or TRBV12-4 combines with J gene TRBJ1-1; D might be TRBD1 (6 bases). Trimming took off 8 bases at V and 8 bases at J, with 18 bases between the two ends. The CDR3 length is 13 residues. In nucleotides, the CDR3 is TGTGCCAGCGCACAGGGTCGTCGGGGAGAAGCTTTCTTT. Amino acid sequence: CASAQGRRGEAFF.

This chain connects TRBV24-1 to TRBJ1-5; 8 bases match TRBD1. CDR3 length: 15 residues. Germline V gene lookup returns CDR1 KGHDR and CDR2 SFDVKD. The V segment lost 5 bases and the J segment 1 base; nucleotides outside the gene matches: 3. This CDR3 reads CATSVTGGSNQPQHF. In DNA form, the CDR3 reads TGTGCCACCAGTGTTACAGGGGGAAGCAATCAGCCCCAGCATTTT.

This clonotype came up a few times. V gene TRBV5-1 combines with J gene TRBJ1-1; D is unresolved. V dropped 3 bases and J dropped 6 bases, with 15 bases sitting between them. Germline V CDR1 and CDR2: SGHRS, YFSETQ. CDR3 length: 14 amino acids. The CDR3 bases are TGCGCCAGCAGCTCGGCCCTTCTCAACGCTGAAGCTTTCTTT. Translated, it gives CASSSALLNAEAFF.